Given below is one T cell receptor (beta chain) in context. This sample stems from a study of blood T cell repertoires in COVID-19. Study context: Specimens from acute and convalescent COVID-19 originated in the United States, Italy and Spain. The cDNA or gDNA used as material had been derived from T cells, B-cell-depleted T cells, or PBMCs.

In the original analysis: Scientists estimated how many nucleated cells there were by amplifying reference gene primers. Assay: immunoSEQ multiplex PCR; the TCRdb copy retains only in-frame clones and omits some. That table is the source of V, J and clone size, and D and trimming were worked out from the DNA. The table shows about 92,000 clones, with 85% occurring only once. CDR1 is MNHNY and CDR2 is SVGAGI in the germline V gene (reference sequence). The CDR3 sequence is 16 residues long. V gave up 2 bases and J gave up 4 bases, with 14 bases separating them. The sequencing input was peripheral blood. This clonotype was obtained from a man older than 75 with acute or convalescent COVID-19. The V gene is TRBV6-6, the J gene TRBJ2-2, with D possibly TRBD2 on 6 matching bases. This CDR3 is CASSYPTGGGTGELFF. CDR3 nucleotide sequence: TGTGCCAGCAGTTACCCTACCGGGGGAGGCACCGGGGAGCTGTTTTTT.